This T cell receptor (beta chain) was obtained from a study of blood T cell repertoires in COVID-19. Study in general: Sources were T cells, B-cell-depleted T cells, or PBMCs; the material itself was cDNA or gDNA.

As processed by the authors: Nucleated cell counts were estimated from reference gene primer amplification. Sequenced by immunoSEQ multiplex PCR; TCRdb stores in-frame clones only, minus some. From that table come the V and J calls and clone size; the DNA was used to work out D and trimming. Here the sample spans 90,000 to 120,000 clones, 60% to 85% being singletons. After removal of 3 bases from V and 4 bases from J, the junction contained 4 bases not matched to a gene. The CDR3 covers 15 residues. The germline gives CDR1 SEHNR, CDR2 FQNEAQ (reference sequence). This sequence was found in a woman aged 40 to 50 with acute or convalescent COVID-19. Sequencing was performed on peripheral blood. This chain connects TRBV7-9 to TRBJ2-2; 8 bases map to TRBD2. CDR3: CASSLSGGTTGELFF. The DNA of the CDR3 is TGTGCCAGCAGCTTGTCGGGGGGGACCACCGGGGAGCTGTTTTTT.